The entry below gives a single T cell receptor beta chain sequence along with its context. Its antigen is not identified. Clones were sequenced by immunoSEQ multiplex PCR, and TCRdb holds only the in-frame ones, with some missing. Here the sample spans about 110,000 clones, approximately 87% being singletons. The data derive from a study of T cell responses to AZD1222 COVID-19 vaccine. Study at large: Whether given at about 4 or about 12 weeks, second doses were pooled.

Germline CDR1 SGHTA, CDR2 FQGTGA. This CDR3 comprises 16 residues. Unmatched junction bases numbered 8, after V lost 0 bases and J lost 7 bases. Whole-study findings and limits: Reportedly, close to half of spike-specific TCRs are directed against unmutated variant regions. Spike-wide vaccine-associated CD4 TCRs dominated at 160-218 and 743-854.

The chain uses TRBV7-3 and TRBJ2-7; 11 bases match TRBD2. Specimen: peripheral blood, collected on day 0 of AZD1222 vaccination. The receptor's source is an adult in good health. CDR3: CASSLTDLAGGGEQYF. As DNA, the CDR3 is TGTGCCAGCAGCTTAACGGACCTAGCGGGAGGCGGTGAGCAGTACTTC.